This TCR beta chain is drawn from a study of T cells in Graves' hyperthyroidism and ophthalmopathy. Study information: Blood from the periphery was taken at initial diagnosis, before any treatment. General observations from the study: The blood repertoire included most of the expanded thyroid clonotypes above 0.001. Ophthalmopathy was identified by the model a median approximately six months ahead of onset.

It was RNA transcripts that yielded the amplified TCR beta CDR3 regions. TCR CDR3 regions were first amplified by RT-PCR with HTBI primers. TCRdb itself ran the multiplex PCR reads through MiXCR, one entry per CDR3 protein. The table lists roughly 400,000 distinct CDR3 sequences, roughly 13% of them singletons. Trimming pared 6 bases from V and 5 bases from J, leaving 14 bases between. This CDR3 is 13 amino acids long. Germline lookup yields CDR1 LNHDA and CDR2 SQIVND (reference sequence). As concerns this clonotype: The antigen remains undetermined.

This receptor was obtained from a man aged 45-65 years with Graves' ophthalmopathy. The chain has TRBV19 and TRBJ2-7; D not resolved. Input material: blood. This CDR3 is CASSTSQFDEQYF. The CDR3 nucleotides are TGTGCCAGTAGCACATCCCAGTTCGACGAGCAGTACTTC.